Following are 5 T cell receptor beta chains from one sample sequenced in a study of beta chain features in type 1 diabetes. The study reverse transcribed the entire isolated RNA, so it sequenced expressed TCRB transcripts. The method was immunoSEQ multiplex PCR; TCRdb's version includes in-frame clones alone and lacks a portion of them. The sample lists nearly 350,000 clones; under 8.5% were seen once. Sequencing was carried out using central memory CD4+ T cells from blood. The receptors derive from a woman between 18 and 30 years old in good health.

This clone has a handful of counts. The chain joins TRBV7-2 to TRBJ2-1, with D tentatively TRBD2 (5 bases). The CDR3 extends over 16 amino acids. Germline CDR1 SGHTA, CDR2 FQGNSA. V lost 1 base, J lost 7 bases, and 17 bases lay in between. CDR3 sequence: CASSLDGQVRANEQFF. CDR3 DNA sequence: TGTGCCAGCAGCTTAGACGGTCAGGTGAGGGCAAATGAGCAGTTCTTC.

J is TRBJ2-6 and V is TRBV7-2, with no clear D. Germline CDR1 SGHTA, CDR2 FQGNSA. Trimming took 4 bases from V and 0 from J, leaving 4 bases between them. The CDR3 has 14 residues. For the CDR3, the DNA is TGTGCCAGCAGCTCGGACTCTGGGGCCAACGTCCTGACTTTC. Translated, it gives CASSSDSGANVLTF.

This clone was counted a few times. The chain couples TRBV6-5 to TRBJ1-2; D is unclear. This CDR3 has 14 amino acids. Trimming stripped 0 bases from V and 0 bases from J, with 5 bases between. Per germline, CDR1 MNHEY and CDR2 SVGAGI. As DNA, the CDR3 is TGTGCCAGCAGTTACTCGAGGTCTAACTATGGCTACACCTTC. This gives the protein CASSYSRSNYGYTF.

The chain joins TRBV5-1 to TRBJ2-3, with D unclear. There are 13 residues in the CDR3. Germline V gene sequence: CDR1 SGHRS, CDR2 YFSETQ. V was clipped by 0 bases and J by 1 base, with 3 bases between them. This CDR3 is CASSLARTDTQYF. The CDR3 DNA follows: TGCGCCAGCAGCTTGGCTCGCACAGATACGCAGTATTTT.

This chain connects TRBV6-1 to TRBJ2-7; perhaps TRBD1 as D (5 bases). Germline values: CDR1 MNHNS, CDR2 SASEGT. The V end lost 5 bases, the J end lost 3 bases, and 14 bases lay between the germline ends. This CDR3 is 14 amino acids long. The CDR3 loop reads CASSPLTGNYEQYF. The CDR3 nucleotides read TGTGCCAGCAGTCCACTTACAGGCAACTACGAGCAGTACTTC.